The next 10 T cell receptor beta chains were all read from a single sample in a study of OX40 agonist ivuxolimab in advanced cancers. Sequencing used immunoSEQ multiplex PCR; TCRdb keeps in-frame clones, though not all of them. The data contain 130,000 or so clones, around 93% of them seen just once; the ten biggest clones take up approximately 0.15%. Here the sequenced sample was CD4+ or CD8+ T cells sorted from blood, taken in a trial of the OX40 agonist ivuxolimab. The receptor set was obtained from an adult with an advanced solid tumor such as melanoma, head and neck, liver or kidney cancer.

The chain joins TRBV6-6 to TRBJ1-4; D gene ambiguous. V was pared by 2 bases and J by 4 bases, with 2 bases between. The CDR3 is 12 amino acids. Germline CDR1 MNHNY, CDR2 SVGAGI (reference sequence). The CDR3 loop is CASSYGNEKLFF. CDR3 bases: TGTGCCAGCAGTTACGGTAATGAAAAACTGTTTTTT.

This chain uses TRBV27 with TRBJ1-5; D is ambiguous. Germline V gives CDR1 MNHEY, CDR2 SMNVEV (reference sequence). The CDR3 runs 18 residues. The ends were cut back, 8 bases at V and 2 bases at J, with 25 bases in the middle. The CDR3 spells CASPRRASLGFCNQPQHF. In DNA form, the CDR3 reads TGTGCCAGCCCCCGGAGAGCTTCCCTGGGATTTTGCAATCAGCCCCAGCATTTT.

The chain combines TRBV12-5 with TRBJ1-6; D is ambiguous. The V end was cut by 1 base, the J end by 6 bases, with 4 bases between. Germline CDR1 LGHNT, CDR2 FRNRAP. This CDR3 spans 13 amino acids. The CDR3 sequence: CASGLGGNSPLHF. DNA for the CDR3: TGTGCTAGTGGTTTGGGGGGTAATTCACCCCTCCACTTT. The full variable domain, completed using reference TRBV12-5 and TRBJ1-6, is DARVTQTPRHKVTEMGQEVTMRCQPILGHNTVFWYRQTMMQGLELLAYFRNRAPLDDSGMPKDRFSAEMPDATLATLKIQPSEPRDSAVYFCASGLGGNSPLHFGNGTRLTVT.

The chain carries TRBV6-5 and TRBJ2-2; 8 bases are a match to TRBD1. Germline values: CDR1 MNHEY, CDR2 SVGAGI. CDR3 length: 13 residues. Germline trimming cut 7 bases from V and 5 bases from J; bases unmatched to any gene: 3. This CDR3 reads CASINRGTGELFF. The CDR3 DNA reads TGTGCCAGCATTAACAGGGGGACCGGGGAGCTGTTTTTT.

The gene calls are TRBV6-5 and TRBJ1-1, with TRBD1 matching 7 bases. Trimming cost V 9 bases and J 3 bases; bases outside gene matches: 10. Germline V gene lookup returns CDR1 MNHEY and CDR2 SVGAGI. This CDR3 is built from 14 residues. CDR3 region: CASRTGDGYTEAFF. Here the CDR3 DNA reads TGTGCCAGTCGAACAGGGGACGGTTACACTGAAGCTTTCTTT.

This clone was seen once. The V and J genes are TRBV2 and TRBJ2-3; 9 nucleotides match TRBD2. Germline V gene data show CDR1 as SNHLY and CDR2 as FYNNEI. V shed 3 bases, J shed 1 base, and the junction held 11 bases outside the gene matches. The CDR3 runs 18 residues. The CDR3 region is CASSDPAGGPAGTDTQYF. The CDR3 DNA sequence: TGTGCCAGCAGTGATCCAGCGGGGGGCCCCGCTGGCACAGATACGCAGTATTTT.

The gene calls are TRBV29-1 and TRBJ2-5; maybe TRBD1 (5 bases). Trimming removed 2 bases at V and 5 bases at J, with 18 bases between. This CDR3 comprises 15 residues. Germline CDR1 SQVTM, CDR2 ANQGSEA. In DNA form, the CDR3 reads TGCAGCGTTGAACCTCTGCAGGGCCCTCGGGAGACCCAGTACTTC. It encodes CSVEPLQGPRETQYF.

The chain links TRBV30 to TRBJ1-2, with D possibly matching TRBD1 (5 bases). The V end was cut by 3 bases, the J end by 6 bases, with 14 bases between. The CDR3 is 13 residues long. The germline V gene has CDR1 GTSNPN and CDR2 SVGIG (reference sequence). The CDR3 loop is CAWREDSWDGYTF. The CDR3 DNA reads as TGTGCCTGGAGGGAAGACAGTTGGGATGGCTACACCTTC.

The chain employs TRBV6-1 and TRBJ1-1, with a possible D match to TRBD1 (5 bases). V was trimmed by 4 bases and J by 0 bases, leaving 9 bases between them. The germline CDR1 and CDR2 sequences are MNHNS and SASEGT. This CDR3 spans 14 amino acids. CDR3 region: CASSVQGLNTEAFF. The CDR3 DNA is TGTGCCAGCAGTGTCCAGGGTCTGAACACTGAAGCTTTCTTT.

This clone is a singleton in its sample. J is TRBJ2-5 and V is TRBV7-2; possibly TRBD2 for D (5 bases). CDR1 SGHTA and CDR2 FQGNSA come from the germline V gene. There are 13 residues in the CDR3. Trimming removed 2 bases at V and 5 bases at J, with 9 bases between. CDR3 in DNA: TGTGCCAGCAGCTTAAGGCCGGGGGAGACCCAGTACTTC. It yields the protein CASSLRPGETQYF.